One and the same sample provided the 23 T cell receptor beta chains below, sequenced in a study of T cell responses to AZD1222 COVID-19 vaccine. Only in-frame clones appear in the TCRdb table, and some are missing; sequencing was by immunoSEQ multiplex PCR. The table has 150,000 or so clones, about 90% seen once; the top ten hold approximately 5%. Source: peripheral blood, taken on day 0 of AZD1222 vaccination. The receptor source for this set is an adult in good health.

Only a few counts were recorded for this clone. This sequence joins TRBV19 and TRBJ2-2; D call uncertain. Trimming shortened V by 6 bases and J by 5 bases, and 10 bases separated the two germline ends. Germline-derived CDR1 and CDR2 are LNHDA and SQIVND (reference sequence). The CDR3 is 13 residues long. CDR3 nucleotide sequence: TGTGCCAGTAGCCTAACACAGACCGGGGAGCTGTTTTTT. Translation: CASSLTQTGELFF.

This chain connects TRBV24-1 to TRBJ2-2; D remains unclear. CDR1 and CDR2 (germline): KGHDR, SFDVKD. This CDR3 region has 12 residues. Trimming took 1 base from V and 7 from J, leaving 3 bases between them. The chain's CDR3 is CATSDLGGELFF. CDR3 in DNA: TGTGCCACCAGTGATTTAGGCGGGGAGCTGTTTTTT.

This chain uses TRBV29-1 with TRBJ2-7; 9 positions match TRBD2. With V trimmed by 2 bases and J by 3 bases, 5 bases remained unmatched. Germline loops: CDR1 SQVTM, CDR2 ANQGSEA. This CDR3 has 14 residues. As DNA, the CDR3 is TGCAGCGTTGAACTAGCGGGGAGGGACTACGAGCAGTACTTC. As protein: CSVELAGRDYEQYF.

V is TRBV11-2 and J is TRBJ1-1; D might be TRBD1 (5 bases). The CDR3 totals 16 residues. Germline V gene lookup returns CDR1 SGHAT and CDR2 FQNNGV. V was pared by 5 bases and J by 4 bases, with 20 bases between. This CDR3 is CASSLMRGPQSTEAFF. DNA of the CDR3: TGTGCCAGCAGCCTAATGAGGGGCCCCCAGAGCACTGAAGCTTTCTTT. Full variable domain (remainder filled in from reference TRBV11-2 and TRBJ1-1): EAGVAQSPRYKIIEKRQSVAFWCNPISGHATLYWYQQILGQGPKLLIQFQNNGVVDDSQLPKDRFSAERLKGVDSTLKIQPAKLEDSAVYLCASSLMRGPQSTEAFFGQGTRLTVV.

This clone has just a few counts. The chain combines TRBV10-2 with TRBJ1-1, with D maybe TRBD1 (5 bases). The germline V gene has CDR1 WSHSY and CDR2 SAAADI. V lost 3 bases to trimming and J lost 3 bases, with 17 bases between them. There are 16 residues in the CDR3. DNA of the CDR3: TGCGCCAGCAGTGACTGGGGGATCTGGGTAGACACTGAAGCTTTCTTT. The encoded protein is CASSDWGIWVDTEAFF.

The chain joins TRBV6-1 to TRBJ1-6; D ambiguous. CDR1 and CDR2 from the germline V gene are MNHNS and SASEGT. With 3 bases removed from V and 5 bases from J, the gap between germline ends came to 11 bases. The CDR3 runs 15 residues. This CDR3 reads CASSDERLNNSPLHF. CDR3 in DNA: TGTGCCAGCAGTGATGAGAGACTCAATAATTCACCCCTCCACTTT.

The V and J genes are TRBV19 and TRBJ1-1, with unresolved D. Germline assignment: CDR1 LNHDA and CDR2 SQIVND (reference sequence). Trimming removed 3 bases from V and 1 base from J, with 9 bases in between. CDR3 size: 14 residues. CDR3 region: CASSIGYENTEAFF. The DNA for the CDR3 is TGTGCCAGTAGTATTGGATACGAGAACACTGAAGCTTTCTTT.

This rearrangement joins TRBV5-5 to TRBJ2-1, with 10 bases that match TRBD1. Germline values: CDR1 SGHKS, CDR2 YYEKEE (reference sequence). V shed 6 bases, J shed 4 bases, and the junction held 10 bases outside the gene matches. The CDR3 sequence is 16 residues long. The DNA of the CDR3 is TGTGCCAGCACCGCTGGTCCGGGACAGGGGTACAATGAGCAGTTCTTC. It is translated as CASTAGPGQGYNEQFF.

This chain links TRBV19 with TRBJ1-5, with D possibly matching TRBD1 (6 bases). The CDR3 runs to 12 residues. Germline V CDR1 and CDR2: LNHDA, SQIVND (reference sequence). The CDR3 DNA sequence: TGTGCTTCCGGGGGGCTAGGTCAGCCCCAGCATTTT. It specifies CASGGLGQPQHF.

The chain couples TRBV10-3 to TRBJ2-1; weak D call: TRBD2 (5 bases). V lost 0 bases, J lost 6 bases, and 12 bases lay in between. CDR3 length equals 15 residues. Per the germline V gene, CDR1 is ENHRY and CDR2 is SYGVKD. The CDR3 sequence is CAISESWTRINEQFF. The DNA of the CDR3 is TGTGCCATCAGTGAGTCCTGGACTCGGATCAATGAGCAGTTCTTC.

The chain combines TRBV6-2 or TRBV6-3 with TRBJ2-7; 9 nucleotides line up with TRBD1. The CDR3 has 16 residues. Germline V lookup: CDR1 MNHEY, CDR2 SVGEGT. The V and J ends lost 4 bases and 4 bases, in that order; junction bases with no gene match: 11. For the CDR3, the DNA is TGTGCCAGCAGTTCATCAACAGGGGGCGCGGGGTACGAGCAGTACTTC. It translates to CASSSSTGGAGYEQYF.

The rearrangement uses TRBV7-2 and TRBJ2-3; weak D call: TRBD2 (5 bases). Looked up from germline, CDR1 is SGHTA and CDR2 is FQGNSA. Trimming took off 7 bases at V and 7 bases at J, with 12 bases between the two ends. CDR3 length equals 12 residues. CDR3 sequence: CASNGILNTQYF. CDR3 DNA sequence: TGTGCCAGCAACGGGATTTTGAATACGCAGTATTTT.

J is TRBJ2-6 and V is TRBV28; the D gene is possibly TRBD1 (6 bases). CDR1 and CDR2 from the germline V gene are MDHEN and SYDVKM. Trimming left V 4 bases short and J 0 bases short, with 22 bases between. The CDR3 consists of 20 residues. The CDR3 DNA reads TGTGCCAGCAGTTCTCGAGACTGGACAGATAGGGGCTCTGGGGCCAACGTCCTGACTTTC. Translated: CASSSRDWTDRGSGANVLTF. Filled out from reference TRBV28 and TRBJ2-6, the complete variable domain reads DVKVTQSSRYLVKRTGEKVFLECVQDMDHENMFWYRQDPGLGLRLIYFSYDVKMKEKGDIPEGYSVSREKKERFSLILESASTNQTSMYLCASSSRDWTDRGSGANVLTFGAGSRLTVL.

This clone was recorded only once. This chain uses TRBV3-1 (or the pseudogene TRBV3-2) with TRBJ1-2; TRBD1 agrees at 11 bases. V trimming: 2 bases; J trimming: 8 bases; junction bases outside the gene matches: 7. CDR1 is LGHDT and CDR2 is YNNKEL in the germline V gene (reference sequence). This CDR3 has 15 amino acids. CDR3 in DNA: TGTGCCAGCAGCCAACTGGGGACAGGGGGAAGCGGCTACACCTTC. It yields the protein CASSQLGTGGSGYTF.

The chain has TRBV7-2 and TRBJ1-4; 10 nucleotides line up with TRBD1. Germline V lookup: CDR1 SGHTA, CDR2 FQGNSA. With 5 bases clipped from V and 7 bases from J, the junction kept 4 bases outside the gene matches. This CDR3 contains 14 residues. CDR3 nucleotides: TGTGCCAGCAGCCTGGGACAGGGGCCTGAAAAACTGTTTTTT. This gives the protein CASSLGQGPEKLFF.

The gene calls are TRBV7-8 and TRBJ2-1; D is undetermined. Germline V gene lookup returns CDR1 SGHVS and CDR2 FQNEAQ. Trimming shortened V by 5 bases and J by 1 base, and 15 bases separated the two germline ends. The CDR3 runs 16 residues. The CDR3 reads CASSPRSGFSYNEQFF. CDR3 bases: TGTGCCAGCAGCCCACGCTCAGGATTTTCCTACAATGAGCAGTTCTTC.

The CDR3 coding sequence is TGTGCCACCAGCAGAGATGGGGGTACTAGTGGAGAGACCCAGTACTTC. Protein sequence: CATSRDGGTSGETQYF. This chain links TRBV15 with TRBJ2-5; D assignment may be TRBD1 or TRBD2 (5 bases each). CDR1 is LNHNV, CDR2 YYDKDF, per germline (reference sequence). This CDR3 has 16 amino acids. V dropped 0 bases and J dropped 4 bases, with 15 bases sitting between them.

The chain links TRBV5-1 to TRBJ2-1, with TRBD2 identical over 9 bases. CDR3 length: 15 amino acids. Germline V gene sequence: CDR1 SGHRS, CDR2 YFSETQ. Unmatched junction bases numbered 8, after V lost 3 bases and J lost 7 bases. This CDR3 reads CASSWLAGSGNEQFF. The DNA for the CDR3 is TGCGCCAGCAGCTGGCTAGCGGGATCGGGTAATGAGCAGTTCTTC.

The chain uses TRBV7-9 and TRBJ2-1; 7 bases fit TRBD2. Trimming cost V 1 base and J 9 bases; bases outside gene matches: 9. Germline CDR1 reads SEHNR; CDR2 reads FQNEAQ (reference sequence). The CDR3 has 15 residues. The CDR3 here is CASSLGVGLAVEQFF. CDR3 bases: TGTGCCAGCAGCTTAGGGGTAGGGCTAGCGGTTGAGCAGTTCTTC.

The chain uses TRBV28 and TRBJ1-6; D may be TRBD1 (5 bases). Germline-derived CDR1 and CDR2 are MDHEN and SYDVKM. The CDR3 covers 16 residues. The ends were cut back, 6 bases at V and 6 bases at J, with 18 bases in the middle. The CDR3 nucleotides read TGTGCCAGCAGCCCTGCTGGAGGAGGGGCTAATTCACCCCTCCACTTT. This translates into CASSPAGGGANSPLHF.

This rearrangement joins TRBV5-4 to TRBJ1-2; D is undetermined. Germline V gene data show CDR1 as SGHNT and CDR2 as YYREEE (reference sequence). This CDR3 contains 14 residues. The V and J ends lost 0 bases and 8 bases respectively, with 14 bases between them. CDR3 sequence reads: CASSLAGWIEGYTF. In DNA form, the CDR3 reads TGTGCCAGCAGCTTGGCCGGGTGGATAGAGGGCTACACCTTC.

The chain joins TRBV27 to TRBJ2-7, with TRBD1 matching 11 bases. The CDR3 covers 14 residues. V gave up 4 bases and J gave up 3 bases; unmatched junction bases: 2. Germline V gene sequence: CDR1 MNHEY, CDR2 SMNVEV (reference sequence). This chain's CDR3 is CASSSGTGGYEQYF. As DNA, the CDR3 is TGTGCCAGCAGTTCCGGGACAGGGGGCTACGAGCAGTACTTC.

CDR3 coding DNA: TGTGCCAGCGCGGGGGGACTAGCGGAGTACAATGAGCAGTTCTTC. It encodes CASAGGLAEYNEQFF. J is TRBJ2-1 and V is TRBV27; TRBD2 aligns across 11 bases. V lost 8 bases and J lost 4; bases outside the gene matches: 7. Germline lookup yields CDR1 MNHEY and CDR2 SMNVEV (reference sequence). There are 15 residues in the CDR3.